A single sample gave rise to the 28 T cell receptor beta chains below, sequenced in a study of monozygotic twins with inflammatory bowel disease. TCRdb re-called the 5' RACE reads and catalogs CDR3 proteins one per entry, DNA excluded. The sample has over 130,000 distinct CDR3 sequences. Material: blood. The source is a human donor with ulcerative colitis or Crohn's disease, or a healthy co-twin of an affected twin (not recorded which).

The chain is built from TRBV11-2 and TRBJ2-7; TCRdb's assignment of TRBD1 cannot be checked, as there is no DNA. Germline lookup yields CDR1 SGHAT and CDR2 FQNNGV. This CDR3 has 14 residues. The CDR3: CASSFNVGGYEQYF.

The chain employs TRBV20-1 and TRBJ2-1; the TCRdb D gene call, TRBD2, has no DNA to confirm it. CDR1 DFQATT and CDR2 SNEGSKA come from the germline V gene (reference sequence). CDR3 size: 15 residues. The CDR3 here is CSAAPPRAMNNEQFF.

The chain recombines TRBV20-1 with TRBJ2-5; TCRdb's assignment of TRBD2 cannot be checked, as there is no DNA. Germline V gene data show CDR1 as DFQATT and CDR2 as SNEGSKA (reference sequence). This CDR3 contains 15 residues. The CDR3 is CSASNPRTSWETQYF.

J is TRBJ2-2 and V is TRBV9; TCRdb indicates TRBD1, and absent DNA this call remains unverified. Germline V lookup: CDR1 SGDLS, CDR2 YYNGEE. There are 14 residues in the CDR3. The CDR3 loop reads CASTPTGSTGELFF.

CDR3 amino acids: CASSLGSGRTEAFF. The chain employs TRBV5-1 and TRBJ1-1; TCRdb returns TRBD1, unconfirmable since there is no DNA. CDR3 length: 14 amino acids. Per germline, CDR1 SGHRS and CDR2 YFSETQ.

This rearrangement joins TRBV24-1 to TRBJ2-3. CDR1 is KGHDR, CDR2 SFDVKD, per germline. This CDR3 comprises 15 residues. CDR3 amino acids: CATSDATSDADTQYF.

The CDR3 spells CASSATGDEQFF. The V gene is TRBV7-2, the J gene TRBJ2-1; there is no DNA to check the TCRdb D call of TRBD1. Germline CDR1 is SGHTA and CDR2 is FQGNSA. The CDR3 loop spans 12 amino acids.

The genes are TRBV30 and TRBJ2-7; the TCRdb D gene call, TRBD1, has no DNA to confirm it. This CDR3 spans 11 amino acids. CDR1 is GTSNPN, CDR2 SVGIG, per germline (reference sequence). CDR3 amino acids: CAWSVGRASHF. Supplemented by reference TRBV30 and TRBJ2-7, the full variable domain reads SQTIHQWPATLVQPVGSPLSLECTVEGTSNPNLYWYRQAAGRGLQLLFYSVGIGQISSEVPQNLSASRPQDRQFILSSKKLLLSDSGFYLCAWSVGRASHFGPGTRLTVT.

The rearrangement uses TRBV13 and TRBJ2-7; as DNA is missing, the TRBD2 call by TCRdb cannot be tested. The CDR3 is 14 amino acids. Germline V gene data show CDR1 as PRHDT and CDR2 as FYEKMQ (reference sequence). The CDR3 region is CASSSDSGSYEQYF.

The V call is TRBV7-9, the J call TRBJ2-7; the D call of TRBD1 rests on TCRdb alone, since no DNA is present to check it. The CDR3 is 11 amino acids. Germline loops: CDR1 SEHNR, CDR2 FQNEAQ (reference sequence). CDR3 sequence reads: CASSLPVGQYF.

The chain employs TRBV5-1 and TRBJ2-5. This CDR3 spans 14 amino acids. Germline V gene lookup returns CDR1 SGHRS and CDR2 YFSETQ. The CDR3 loop is CASSLTGDQETQYF.

This CDR3 is CASRPGQGIPYEQYF. V and J are TRBV27 and TRBJ2-7; the TCRdb D gene call, TRBD1, has no DNA to confirm it. The CDR3 spans 15 residues. Germline assignment: CDR1 MNHEY and CDR2 SMNVEV (reference sequence).

The chain links TRBV7-6 to TRBJ2-5; TCRdb gives TRBD1 as the D gene, but with no DNA this cannot be confirmed. CDR3 length equals 13 residues. Germline CDR1 is SGHVS and CDR2 is FNYEAQ. CDR3 sequence reads: CASSFPLWETQYF.

The V call is TRBV7-2, the J call TRBJ2-7. The length of the CDR3 is 13 residues. Germline lookup yields CDR1 SGHTA and CDR2 FQGNSA. The CDR3: CASSESRLYEQYF.

The V gene is TRBV7-3, the J gene TRBJ2-1; TCRdb names TRBD1, which stays unverified in the absence of DNA. The CDR3 extends over 15 amino acids. Germline CDR1 SGHTA, CDR2 FQGTGA. CDR3 sequence reads: CASSLKGQGWNEQFF.

The genes are TRBV7-2 and TRBJ1-1. Germline V CDR1 and CDR2: SGHTA, FQGNSA. The CDR3 length is 17 residues. The CDR3 here is CASSLWPRLTIEAEAFF.

J is TRBJ2-2 and V is TRBV20-1. The CDR3 extends over 17 amino acids. Germline V gene sequence: CDR1 DFQATT, CDR2 SNEGSKA (reference sequence). The CDR3 here is CSARDARKTSNTGELFF.

The V gene is TRBV5-1, the J gene TRBJ2-2. The CDR3 loop spans 15 amino acids. Germline CDR1 and CDR2: SGHRS and YFSETQ. The CDR3 sequence is CASSLGDTQTGELFF.

V and J are TRBV5-1 and TRBJ1-6. Germline CDR1 SGHRS, CDR2 YFSETQ. The CDR3 runs to 14 residues. The CDR3 spells CASSFTTNNSPLHF.

The chain combines TRBV18 with TRBJ2-7; TCRdb returns TRBD2, unconfirmable since there is no DNA. This CDR3 is 16 amino acids long. CDR1 is KGHSH, CDR2 LQKENI, per germline. The CDR3 sequence is CASSYGLAGGSYEQYF. The whole variable domain, remainder taken from reference TRBV18 and TRBJ2-7, is NAGVMQNPRHLVRRRGQEARLRCSPMKGHSHVYWYRQLPEEGLKFMVYLQKENIIDESGMPKERFSAEFPKEGPSILRIQQVVRGDSAAYFCASSYGLAGGSYEQYFGPGTRLTVT.

The chain is built from TRBV5-1 and TRBJ2-1; TCRdb's D gene call, TRBD2, goes unchecked for lack of DNA. The CDR3 runs to 15 residues. Germline CDR1 and CDR2: SGHRS and YFSETQ. The CDR3 is CASSGLAGSANEQFF.

The chain combines TRBV6-4 with TRBJ2-4; the D call of TRBD1 rests on TCRdb alone, since no DNA is present to check it. The germline gives CDR1 MRHNA, CDR2 SNTAGT. This CDR3 comprises 13 residues. The chain's CDR3 is CASSDSNRQIQYF.

The CDR3 loop is CSVKGWDQPQHF. The V call is TRBV29-1, the J call TRBJ1-5. The germline CDR1 and CDR2 sequences are SQVTM and ANQGSEA. This CDR3 region has 12 residues. The full variable domain, with the rest looked up from reference TRBV29-1 and TRBJ1-5, is SAVISQKPSRDICQRGTSLTIQCQVDSQVTMMFWYRQQPGQSLTLIATANQGSEATYESGFVIDKFPISRPNLTFSTLTVSNMSPEDSSIYLCSVKGWDQPQHFGDGTRLSIL.

The CDR3 sequence: CASLPGQGLHTEAFF. The V call is TRBV18, the J call TRBJ1-1; TCRdb picks TRBD1, but there is no DNA to check that call. Germline assignment: CDR1 KGHSH and CDR2 LQKENI. The CDR3 consists of 15 residues.

This CDR3 is CASSLSLIENEQFF. The chain is built from TRBV12-3 or TRBV12-4 and TRBJ2-1; TCRdb proposes TRBD1, but this gene call is untestable without DNA. The CDR3 runs to 14 residues.

The genes are TRBV29-1 and TRBJ1-2; TCRdb returns TRBD1, unconfirmable since there is no DNA. The CDR3 runs to 14 residues. Germline CDR1 SQVTM, CDR2 ANQGSEA. CDR3: CSVEDLGTGYGYTF.

The CDR3 protein is CASSPATSGELYEQFF. The chain combines TRBV5-1 with TRBJ2-1; absent DNA, TCRdb's TRBD2 call cannot be checked. The CDR3 spans 16 residues. Germline V gives CDR1 SGHRS, CDR2 YFSETQ.

V gene TRBV7-9 combines with J gene TRBJ2-7. In germline, CDR1 is SEHNR, CDR2 FQNEAQ (reference sequence). This CDR3 region has 13 residues. Here the CDR3 reads CASSFGRSYEQYF. Using reference TRBV7-9 and TRBJ2-7 for the parts outside the CDR3, the full variable domain is DTGVSQNPRHKITKRGQNVTFRCDPISEHNRLYWYRQTLGQGPEFLTYFQNEAQLEKSRLLSDRFSAERPKGSFSTLEIQRTEQGDSAMYLCASSFGRSYEQYFGPGTRLTVT.